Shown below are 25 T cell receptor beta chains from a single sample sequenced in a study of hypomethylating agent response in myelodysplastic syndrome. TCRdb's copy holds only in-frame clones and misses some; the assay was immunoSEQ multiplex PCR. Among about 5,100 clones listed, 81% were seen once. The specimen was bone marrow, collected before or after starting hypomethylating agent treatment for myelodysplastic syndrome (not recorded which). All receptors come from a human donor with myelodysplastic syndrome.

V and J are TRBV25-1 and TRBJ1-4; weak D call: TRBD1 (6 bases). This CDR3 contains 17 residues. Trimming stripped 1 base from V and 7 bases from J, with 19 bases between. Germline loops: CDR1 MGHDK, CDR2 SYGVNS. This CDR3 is CASSEFGRGSSSEKLFF. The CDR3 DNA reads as TGTGCCAGCAGTGAATTTGGCAGGGGAAGCTCGAGTGAAAAACTGTTTTTT.

CDR3 amino acids: CASRTGNYGYTF. CDR3 DNA: TGTGCCAGCAGAACAGGGAACTATGGCTACACCTTC. V and J are TRBV5-4 and TRBJ1-2, with D perhaps matching TRBD1 (6 bases). Germline V gene sequence: CDR1 SGHNT, CDR2 YYREEE (reference sequence). The ends were cut back, 5 bases at V and 2 bases at J, with 7 bases in the middle. The CDR3 is made up of 12 amino acids.

CDR3 residues: CASSPVRLPYGETQYF. The CDR3 DNA sequence: TGTGCCAGCAGTCCTGTCAGGCTCCCATATGGAGAGACCCAGTACTTC. This chain uses TRBV27 with TRBJ2-5; D is undetermined. Germline V CDR1 and CDR2: MNHEY, SMNVEV (reference sequence). V dropped 5 bases and J dropped 4 bases, with 20 bases sitting between them. This CDR3 contains 16 residues.

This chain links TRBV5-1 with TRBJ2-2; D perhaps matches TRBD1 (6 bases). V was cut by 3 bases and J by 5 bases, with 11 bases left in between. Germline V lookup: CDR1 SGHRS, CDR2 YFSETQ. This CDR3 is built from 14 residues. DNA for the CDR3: TGCGCCAGCAGCTACCTTACAGGGACCGGGGAGCTGTTTTTT. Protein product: CASSYLTGTGELFF.

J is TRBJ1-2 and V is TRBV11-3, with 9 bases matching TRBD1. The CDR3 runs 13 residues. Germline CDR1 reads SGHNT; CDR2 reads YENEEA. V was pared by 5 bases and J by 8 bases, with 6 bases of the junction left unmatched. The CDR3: CASSAGTGLGYTF. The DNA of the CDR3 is TGTGCCAGCAGCGCCGGGACAGGGCTAGGCTACACCTTC.

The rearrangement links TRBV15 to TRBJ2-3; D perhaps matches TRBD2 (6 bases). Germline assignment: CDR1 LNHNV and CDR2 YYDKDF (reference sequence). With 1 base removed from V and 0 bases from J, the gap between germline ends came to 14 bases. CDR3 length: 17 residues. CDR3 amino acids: CATSRAVLATSTDTQYF. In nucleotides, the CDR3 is TGTGCCACCAGCAGAGCCGTTCTAGCGACTAGCACAGATACGCAGTATTTT.

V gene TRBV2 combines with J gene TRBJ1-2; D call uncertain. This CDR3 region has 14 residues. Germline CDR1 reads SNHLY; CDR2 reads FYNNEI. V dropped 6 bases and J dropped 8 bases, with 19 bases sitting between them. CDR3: CASSRTGAPQGYTF. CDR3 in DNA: TGTGCCAGCAGCCGCACGGGCGCCCCACAGGGCTACACCTTC.

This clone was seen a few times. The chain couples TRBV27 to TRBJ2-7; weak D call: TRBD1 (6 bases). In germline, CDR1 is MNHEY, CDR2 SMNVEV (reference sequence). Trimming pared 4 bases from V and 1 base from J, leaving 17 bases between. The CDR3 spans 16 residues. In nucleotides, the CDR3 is TGTGCCAGCAGTTCCAACAGGGTTTTGGGTTCCTACGAGCAGTACTTC. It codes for CASSSNRVLGSYEQYF.

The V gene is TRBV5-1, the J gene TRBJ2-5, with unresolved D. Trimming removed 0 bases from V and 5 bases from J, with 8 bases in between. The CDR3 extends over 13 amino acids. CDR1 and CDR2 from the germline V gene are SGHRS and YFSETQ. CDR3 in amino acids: CASSLDGLETQYF. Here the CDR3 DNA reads TGCGCCAGCAGCTTGGACGGGTTGGAGACCCAGTACTTC.

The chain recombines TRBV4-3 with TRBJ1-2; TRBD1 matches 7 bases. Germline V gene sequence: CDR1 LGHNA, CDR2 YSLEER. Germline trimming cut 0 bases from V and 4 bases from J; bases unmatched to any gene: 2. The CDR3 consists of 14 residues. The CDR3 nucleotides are TGCGCCAGCAGCCAAGAGACAGGGCTCTATGGCTACACCTTC. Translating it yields CASSQETGLYGYTF.

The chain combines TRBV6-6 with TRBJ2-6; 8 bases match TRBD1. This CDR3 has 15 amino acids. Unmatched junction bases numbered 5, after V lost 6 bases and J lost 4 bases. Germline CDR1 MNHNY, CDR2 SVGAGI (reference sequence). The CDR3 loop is CASRETGAGANVLTF. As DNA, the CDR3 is TGTGCCAGCAGGGAGACAGGGGCCGGGGCCAACGTCCTGACTTTC.

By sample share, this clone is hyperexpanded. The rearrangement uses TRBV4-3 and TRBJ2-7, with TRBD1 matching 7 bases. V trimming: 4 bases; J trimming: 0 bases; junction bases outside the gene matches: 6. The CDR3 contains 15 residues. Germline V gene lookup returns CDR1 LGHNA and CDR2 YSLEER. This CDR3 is CASSPDRRSSYEQYF. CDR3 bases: TGCGCCAGCAGCCCGGACAGGCGAAGCTCCTACGAGCAGTACTTC.

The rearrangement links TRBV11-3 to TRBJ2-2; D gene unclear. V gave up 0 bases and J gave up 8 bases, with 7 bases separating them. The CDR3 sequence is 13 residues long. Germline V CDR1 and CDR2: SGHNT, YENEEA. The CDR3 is CASSLDFSGELFF. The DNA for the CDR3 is TGTGCCAGCAGCTTAGATTTTTCTGGGGAGCTGTTTTTT.

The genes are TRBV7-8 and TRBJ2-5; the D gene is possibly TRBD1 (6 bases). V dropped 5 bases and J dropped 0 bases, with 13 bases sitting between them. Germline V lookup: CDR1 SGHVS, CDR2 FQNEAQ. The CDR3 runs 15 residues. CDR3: CASSEENRDQETQYF. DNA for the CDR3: TGTGCCAGCAGCGAAGAAAACAGGGACCAAGAGACCCAGTACTTC.

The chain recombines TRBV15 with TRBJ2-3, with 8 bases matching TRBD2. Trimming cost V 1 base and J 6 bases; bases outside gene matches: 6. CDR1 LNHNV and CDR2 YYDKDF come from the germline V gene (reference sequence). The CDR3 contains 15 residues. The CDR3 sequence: CATSRGGGGLDTQYF. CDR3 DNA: TGTGCCACCAGCAGAGGGGGCGGGGGGCTGGATACGCAGTATTTT. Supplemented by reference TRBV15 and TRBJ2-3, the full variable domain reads DAMVIQNPRYQVTQFGKPVTLSCSQTLNHNVMYWYQQKSSQAPKLLFHYYDKDFNNEADTPDNFQSRRPNTSFCFLDIRSPGLGDTAMYLCATSRGGGGLDTQYFGPGTRLTVL.

CDR3 protein: CASSSTVAGGLTSTDTQYF. The CDR3 DNA sequence: TGTGCCAGCAGCTCGACAGTAGCGGGGGGACTGACTAGCACAGATACGCAGTATTTT. This chain links TRBV7-9 with TRBJ2-3; TRBD2 aligns across 10 bases. Per the germline V gene, CDR1 is SEHNR and CDR2 is FQNEAQ (reference sequence). Trimming took 4 bases from V and 0 from J; bases not matched to a gene: 13. The CDR3 has 19 amino acids.

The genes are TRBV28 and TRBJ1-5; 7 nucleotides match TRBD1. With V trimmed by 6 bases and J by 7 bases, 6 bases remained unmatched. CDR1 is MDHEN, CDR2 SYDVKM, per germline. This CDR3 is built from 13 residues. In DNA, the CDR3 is TGTGCCAGCAGCGACAGGGCACGGCAGCCCCAGCATTTT. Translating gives CASSDRARQPQHF.

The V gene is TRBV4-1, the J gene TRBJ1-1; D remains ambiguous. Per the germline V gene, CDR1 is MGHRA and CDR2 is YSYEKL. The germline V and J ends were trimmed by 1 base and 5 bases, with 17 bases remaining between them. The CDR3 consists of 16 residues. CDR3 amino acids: CASSQAETEGMTEAFF. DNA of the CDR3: TGCGCCAGCAGCCAAGCGGAAACAGAAGGGATGACTGAAGCTTTCTTT.

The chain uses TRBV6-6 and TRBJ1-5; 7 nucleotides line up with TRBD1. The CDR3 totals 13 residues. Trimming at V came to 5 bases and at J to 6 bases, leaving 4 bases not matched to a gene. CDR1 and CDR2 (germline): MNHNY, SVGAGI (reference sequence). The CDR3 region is CASSTGDSQPQHF. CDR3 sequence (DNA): TGTGCCAGCAGTACAGGGGATTCTCAGCCCCAGCATTTT.

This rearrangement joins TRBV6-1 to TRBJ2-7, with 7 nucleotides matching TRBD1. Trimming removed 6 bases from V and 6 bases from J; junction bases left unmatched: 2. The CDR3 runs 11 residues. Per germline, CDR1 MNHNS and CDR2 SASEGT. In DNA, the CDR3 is TGTGCCAGCAGAGGGACAGTCGAGCAGTACTTC. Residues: CASRGTVEQYF.

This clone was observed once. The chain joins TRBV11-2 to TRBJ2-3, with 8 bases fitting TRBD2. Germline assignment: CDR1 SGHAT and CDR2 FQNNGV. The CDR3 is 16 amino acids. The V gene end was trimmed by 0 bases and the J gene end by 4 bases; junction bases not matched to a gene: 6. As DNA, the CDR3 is TGTGCCAGCAGCTTAGAAGGTCGGGGGGGGGCAGATACGCAGTATTTT. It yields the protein CASSLEGRGGADTQYF.

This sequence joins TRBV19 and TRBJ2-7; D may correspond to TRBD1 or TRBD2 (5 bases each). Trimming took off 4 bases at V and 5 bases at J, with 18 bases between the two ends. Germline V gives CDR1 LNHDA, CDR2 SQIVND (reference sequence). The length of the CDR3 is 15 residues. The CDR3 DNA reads TGTGCCAGTAGTAACTTCTGGACTGGGGCCAACGAGCAGTACTTC. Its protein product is CASSNFWTGANEQYF.

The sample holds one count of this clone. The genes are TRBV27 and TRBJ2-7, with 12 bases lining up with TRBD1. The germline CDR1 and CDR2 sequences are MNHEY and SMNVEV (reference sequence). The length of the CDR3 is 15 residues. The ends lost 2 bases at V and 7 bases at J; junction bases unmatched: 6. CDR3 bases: TGTGCCAGCAGTTTAGTGGGACAGGGGGCTTATGAGCAGTACTTC. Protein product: CASSLVGQGAYEQYF.

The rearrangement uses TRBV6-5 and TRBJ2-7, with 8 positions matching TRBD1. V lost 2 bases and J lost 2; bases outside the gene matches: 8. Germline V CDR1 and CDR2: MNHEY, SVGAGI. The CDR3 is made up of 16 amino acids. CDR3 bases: TGTGCCAGCAGTTACCAGGGGGCGGCGATTGCCTACGAGCAGTACTTC. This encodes CASSYQGAAIAYEQYF.

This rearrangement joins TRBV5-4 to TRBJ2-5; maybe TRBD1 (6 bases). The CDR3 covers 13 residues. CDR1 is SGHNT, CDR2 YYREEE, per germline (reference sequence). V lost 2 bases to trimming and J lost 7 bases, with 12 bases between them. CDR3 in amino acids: CASSLQGPGTQYF. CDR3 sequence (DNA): TGTGCCAGCAGCTTACAGGGCCCAGGGACCCAGTACTTC. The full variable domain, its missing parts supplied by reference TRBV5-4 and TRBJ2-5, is ETGVTQSPTHLIKTRGQQVTLRCSSQSGHNTVSWYQQALGQGPQFIFQYYREEENGRGNFPPRFSGLQFPNYSSELNVNALELDDSALYLCASSLQGPGTQYFGPGTRLLVL.